This TCR beta chain is from a study of cytomegalovirus exposure and HLA in healthy donors. V was clipped by 4 bases and J by 5 bases, with 16 bases between them. CDR3 length: 14 residues. CDR1 and CDR2 (germline): SGHNT, YYREEE (reference sequence). Researchers ran the PCR with 60 Vbeta and 13 Jbeta primers. Sequenced by immunoSEQ multiplex PCR; TCRdb stores in-frame clones only, minus some. The table lists approximately 140,000 clones, with around 1.5% in the top ten. The genes are TRBV5-4 and TRBJ2-7; weak D call: TRBD2 (6 bases). Sequenced sample: PBMCs. This sequence originates from a woman aged 45-59 years in good health and CMV-seronegative. The CDR3 loop is CASSLGTGLDEQYF. CDR3 coding DNA: TGTGCCAGCAGCCTAGGGACTGGTTTAGACGAGCAGTACTTC.